The 3 T cell receptor beta chains presented below share a single source sample, sequenced in a study of blood T cell repertoires in COVID-19. The assay was immunoSEQ multiplex PCR, and TCRdb's table has in-frame clones only and misses some. The table records 200,000 to 250,000 clones, 80% to 90% of them present only once. Sequenced input: PBMCs or T cells enriched from blood (not recorded which). Source of these receptors: a woman younger than 45 who had been exposed to COVID-19.

V gene TRBV19 combines with J gene TRBJ1-3; maybe TRBD1 (6 bases). The V end lost 6 bases, the J end lost 0 bases, and 12 bases lay between the germline ends. Germline V CDR1 and CDR2: LNHDA, SQIVND (reference sequence). This CDR3 comprises 15 residues. For the CDR3, the DNA is TGTGCCAGTAGGCGGACAGTCGACTCTGGAAACACCATATATTTT. It yields the protein CASRRTVDSGNTIYF.

This chain joins TRBV6-5 and TRBJ1-2, with D possibly being TRBD1 (5 bases). The CDR3 length is 13 residues. The V gene's germline CDR1 is MNHEY and CDR2 SVGAGI. V lost 4 bases to trimming and J lost 3 bases, with 9 bases between them. CDR3 nucleotide sequence: TGTGCCAGCAGTTCCGCGGGGGACTATGGCTACACCTTC. This translates into CASSSAGDYGYTF.

The chain has TRBV9 and TRBJ2-5; the match to TRBD1 covers 8 bases. The CDR3 extends over 14 amino acids. CDR1 and CDR2 from the germline V gene are SGDLS and YYNGEE. Trimming removed 4 bases from V and 2 bases from J; junction bases left unmatched: 4. The CDR3 DNA is TGTGCCAGCAGCCCTACAGGGGGTCAAGAGACCCAGTACTTC. Its translation: CASSPTGGQETQYF.